These 6 T cell receptor beta chains originate from one sample sequenced in a study of regulatory T cells in long-lasting Graves disease. Time point in this sample: persistent/refractory GD, antithyroid drugs over 5 years with positive TRAb. TCR sequences were obtained from RNA taken from PBMCs. CDR3 regions were amplified by Arm-PCR using iRepertoire HTBI primers to build TCR beta libraries. TCRdb ran MiXCR on the multiplex PCR reads and lists one entry per CDR3 protein. The top ten clones hold approximately 53% of a sample with some 300,000 distinct CDR3 sequences, 20% to 25% of them seen once. The source was peripheral blood mononuclear cells (PBMCs), collected when the disease was refractory, from a patient treated with antithyroid drugs. Every receptor here comes from a female donor with Graves disease.

The V and J genes are TRBV7-2 and TRBJ2-1; D call uncertain. The CDR3 has 12 residues. CDR1 is SGHTA and CDR2 is FQGNSA in the germline V gene. Deletions cut 1 base from V and 8 bases from J, with 6 bases between. CDR3 protein: CASSLESYEQFF. The CDR3 coding sequence is TGTGCCAGCAGCTTAGAGAGCTATGAGCAGTTCTTC.

This clonotype came up a few times. J is TRBJ1-1 and V is TRBV20-1; D not certain. Germline V CDR1 and CDR2: DFQATT, SNEGSKA (reference sequence). The CDR3 is made up of 13 amino acids. The V end lost 4 bases, the J end lost 8 bases, and 17 bases lay between the germline ends. The CDR3 nucleotides read TGCAGTGCTACTACGTCTCGGTCAGGAGAAGCTTTCTTT. Translated: CSATTSRSGEAFF.

This clonotype turned up a few times. J is TRBJ2-5 and V is TRBV29-1; 7 nucleotides line up with TRBD2. V lost 3 bases and J lost 4; bases outside the gene matches: 8. The germline CDR1 and CDR2 sequences are SQVTM and ANQGSEA. The CDR3 extends over 14 amino acids. CDR3 residues: CSVEEKGRAETQYF. The CDR3 DNA sequence: TGCAGCGTTGAGGAAAAGGGGAGGGCAGAGACCCAGTACTTC. Looking up the rest from reference TRBV29-1 and TRBJ2-5 gives the full variable domain: SAVISQKPSRDICQRGTSLTIQCQVDSQVTMMFWYRQQPGQSLTLIATANQGSEATYESGFVIDKFPISRPNLTFSTLTVSNMSPEDSSIYLCSVEEKGRAETQYFGPGTRLLVL.

This clonotype appeared many times. The rearrangement joins TRBV20-1 to TRBJ2-7; tentatively, D is TRBD2 (6 bases). The germline V gene encodes CDR1 DFQATT and CDR2 SNEGSKA (reference sequence). V dropped 6 bases and J dropped 0 bases, with 15 bases sitting between them. The CDR3 extends over 14 amino acids. The chain's CDR3 is CSARGGAYSYEQYF. The CDR3 coding sequence is TGCAGTGCAAGGGGCGGGGCATACTCCTACGAGCAGTACTTC.

In this sample, this clonotype turned up many times. The V gene is TRBV7-9, the J gene TRBJ2-7; D gene ambiguous. The CDR3 length is 14 residues. Germline lookup yields CDR1 SEHNR and CDR2 FQNEAQ (reference sequence). Deletions cut 2 bases from V and 6 bases from J, with 14 bases between. The CDR3 sequence: CASSLTSGSPEQYF. The DNA of the CDR3 is TGTGCCAGCAGCTTAACGTCCGGGTCCCCCGAGCAGTACTTC.

This clonotype was seen ten or more times. This sequence joins TRBV28 and TRBJ2-5; D unresolved. The V end lost 6 bases, the J end lost 1 base, and 9 bases lay between the germline ends. CDR1 and CDR2 from the germline V gene are MDHEN and SYDVKM. The CDR3 is 13 residues long. In DNA, the CDR3 is TGTGCCAGCAGCCCGTTTACCCAAGAGACCCAGTACTTC. It encodes CASSPFTQETQYF.